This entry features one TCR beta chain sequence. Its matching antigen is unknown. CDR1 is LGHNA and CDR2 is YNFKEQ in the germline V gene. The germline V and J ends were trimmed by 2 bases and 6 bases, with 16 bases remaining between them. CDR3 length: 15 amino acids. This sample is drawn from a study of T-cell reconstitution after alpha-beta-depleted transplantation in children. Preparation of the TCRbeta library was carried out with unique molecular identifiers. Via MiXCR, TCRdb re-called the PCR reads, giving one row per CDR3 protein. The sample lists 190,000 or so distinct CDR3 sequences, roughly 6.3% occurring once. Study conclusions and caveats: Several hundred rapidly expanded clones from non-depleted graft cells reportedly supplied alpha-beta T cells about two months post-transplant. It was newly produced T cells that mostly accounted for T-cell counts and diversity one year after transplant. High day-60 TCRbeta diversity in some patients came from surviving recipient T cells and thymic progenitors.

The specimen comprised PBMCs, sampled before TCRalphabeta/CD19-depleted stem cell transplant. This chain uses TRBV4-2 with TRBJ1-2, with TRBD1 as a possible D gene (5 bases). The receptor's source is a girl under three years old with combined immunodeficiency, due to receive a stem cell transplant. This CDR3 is CASSQLGDLAHGYTF. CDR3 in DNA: TGTGCCAGCAGCCAACTGGGGGACCTTGCCCATGGCTACACCTTC.